Each of the 12 T cell receptor beta chains below was sequenced from the same sample in a study of blood T cell repertoires in COVID-19. Libraries were prepared by immunoSEQ multiplex PCR; TCRdb keeps only in-frame clonotypes and omits some of them. This sample has around 180,000 clones, with under 90% found just once. Sequenced input: PBMCs or T cells enriched from blood (not recorded which). The origin of the receptors is a man aged 45-65 years who had recovered from COVID-19.

In nucleotides, the CDR3 is TGTGCCAGCAGTGAAACTCGCACAGGGGTCAATCAGCCCCAGCATTTT. Its translation: CASSETRTGVNQPQHF. The chain recombines TRBV2 with TRBJ1-5; 7 positions match TRBD1. With 2 bases clipped from V and 3 bases from J, the junction kept 7 bases outside the gene matches. This CDR3 has 16 amino acids. CDR1 is SNHLY, CDR2 FYNNEI, per germline.

The count of this clone is one. The rearrangement joins TRBV28 to TRBJ1-5; perhaps TRBD1 as D (6 bases). The CDR3 has 15 residues. Trimming took off 1 base at V and 6 bases at J, with 13 bases between the two ends. Germline lookup yields CDR1 MDHEN and CDR2 SYDVKM. The CDR3 loop is CASSLFLGAGQPQHF. The CDR3 DNA reads TGTGCCAGCAGTTTATTTTTGGGGGCAGGTCAGCCCCAGCATTTT.

A single count supports this clone. The rearrangement uses TRBV29-1 and TRBJ2-7, with a weak D call TRBD2 (6 bases). With 3 bases removed from V and 4 bases from J, the gap between germline ends came to 19 bases. Looked up from germline, CDR1 is SQVTM and CDR2 is ANQGSEA. This CDR3 is 15 amino acids long. CDR3 sequence reads: CSVEWLGGTGYEQYF. Written as DNA, the CDR3 is TGCAGCGTTGAGTGGTTGGGGGGAACTGGTTACGAGCAGTACTTC.

The genes are TRBV3-1 (or the pseudogene TRBV3-2) and TRBJ2-1, with 8 bases identical to TRBD2. The J segment lost 9 bases and the V segment lost 3 bases, leaving 7 bases of the junction unmatched. CDR3 length: 14 residues. Germline CDR1 reads LGHDT; CDR2 reads YNNKEL (reference sequence). Here the CDR3 DNA reads TGTGCCAGCAGCCACCCCGGACTAGCCGTTGAGCAGTTCTTC. Residues: CASSHPGLAVEQFF.

The V and J genes are TRBV19 and TRBJ1-3; TRBD1 matches at 7 bases. V was pared by 9 bases and J by 4 bases, with 12 bases of the junction left unmatched. In germline, CDR1 is LNHDA, CDR2 SQIVND (reference sequence). The CDR3 has 15 residues. CDR3: CASQRTTGPGNTIYF. In DNA form, the CDR3 reads TGTGCCAGCCAGAGGACGACAGGGCCGGGAAACACCATATATTTT.

This clone showed up just once. The genes are TRBV27 and TRBJ1-2, with D possibly TRBD1 on 5 matching bases. The CDR3 has 13 amino acids. Germline V CDR1 and CDR2: MNHEY, SMNVEV (reference sequence). V lost 4 bases and J 5 bases, leaving 11 bases between the germline ends. The CDR3 DNA reads as TGTGCCAGCAGTTCAGGGTCTGGTTATGGCTACACCTTC. It encodes CASSSGSGYGYTF.

In this sample, this clone turned up a few times. This chain connects TRBV11-2 to TRBJ1-1; perhaps TRBD1 as D (6 bases). Germline V CDR1 and CDR2: SGHAT, FQNNGV. V lost 5 bases and J 1 base, leaving 17 bases between the germline ends. The CDR3 spans 16 residues. This chain's CDR3 is CASSLRGGKGNTEAFF. CDR3 DNA sequence: TGTGCCAGCAGCCTCAGGGGTGGGAAAGGGAACACTGAAGCTTTCTTT.

This chain connects TRBV19 to TRBJ2-2; D may be TRBD1 (6 bases). With 1 base removed from V and 5 bases from J, the gap between germline ends came to 8 bases. The length of the CDR3 is 14 residues. The germline CDR1 and CDR2 sequences are LNHDA and SQIVND (reference sequence). CDR3 region: CASSIATGTGELFF. The CDR3 coding sequence is TGTGCCAGTAGTATAGCCACAGGGACCGGGGAGCTGTTTTTT.

V usage is TRBV6-5 and J usage is TRBJ2-4; 8 bases are shared with TRBD1. The CDR3 runs to 14 residues. J gave up 6 bases and V 8 bases, and 9 bases lay outside the gene matches. CDR1 is MNHEY and CDR2 is SVGAGI in the germline V gene. Here the CDR3 reads CASCSTGVGNIQYF. The DNA of the CDR3 is TGTGCCAGCTGTTCGACAGGGGTGGGAAACATTCAGTACTTC.

A single count supports this clone. This sequence joins TRBV5-4 and TRBJ2-5, with D possibly TRBD1 on 5 matching bases. Trimming left V 2 bases short and J 4 bases short, with 24 bases between. The length of the CDR3 is 18 residues. Germline CDR1 reads SGHNT; CDR2 reads YYREEE (reference sequence). The CDR3 DNA follows: TGTGCCAGCAGCTTAGAGAAAGGGGCCGCCGCTGGGTCAGAGACCCAGTACTTC. This encodes CASSLEKGAAAGSETQYF.

This chain links TRBV5-6 with TRBJ1-2, with 10 bases matching TRBD1. This CDR3 has 15 residues. V was pared by 4 bases and J by 3 bases, with 6 bases of the junction left unmatched. Germline loops: CDR1 SGHDT, CDR2 YYEEEE. In DNA form, the CDR3 reads TGTGCCAGCAGCGCGACAGGGGGCGAGTACTATGGCTACACCTTC. Protein: CASSATGGEYYGYTF.

This clone was recorded once. J is TRBJ2-3 and V is TRBV29-1, with unresolved D. CDR1 and CDR2 (germline): SQVTM, ANQGSEA. The CDR3 extends over 16 amino acids. The ends were cut back, 4 bases at V and 2 bases at J, with 19 bases in the middle. CDR3 protein: CSVASYRYLITDTQYF. CDR3 DNA sequence: TGCAGCGTTGCCTCTTACAGATACTTAATCACAGATACGCAGTATTTT.